These T cell receptor beta chains were read from a single sample in a study of OX40 agonist ivuxolimab in advanced cancers. Data came from immunoSEQ multiplex PCR; TCRdb stores just in-frame clones and leaves some out. The sample records some 83,000 clones, approximately 84% being singletons. Here the sequenced sample was CD4+ or CD8+ T cells sorted from blood, taken in a trial of the OX40 agonist ivuxolimab. All receptors derive from an adult with an advanced solid tumor such as melanoma, head and neck, liver or kidney cancer. CDR3s include the opening cysteine and the closing phenylalanine or tryptophan. A D gene is named only where the DNA matches it firmly. Some rows have no size entry. The others give once, few or many, or a class for an expanded clone.

size,D,V,length,J,DNA,CDR3
-,TRBD1,TRBV5-6,14,TRBJ1-2,TGTGCCAGCAGCTCTGGACAGGGGTATGGTGGCTACACCTTC,CASSSGQGYGGYTF
-,TRBD2,TRBV7-8,18,TRBJ2-2,TGTGCCAGCAGCTTGGGGACTAGCGGGAGATGGGGCACCGGGGAGCTGTTTTTT,CASSLGTSGRWGTGELFF
few,TRBD1,TRBV30,13,TRBJ1-2,TGTGCCTGGAGTGTATACAGGGGAGGCGGCTACACCTTC,CAWSVYRGGGYTF
-,-,TRBV16,14,TRBJ1-5,TGTGCCAGCAGCCAATCTGCAGGAGCCCAGCCCCAGCATTTT,CASSQSAGAQPQHF
-,-,TRBV7-9,14,TRBJ2-7,TGTGCCAGCACCGCACAGGGGAGGAGCCACGAGCAGTACTTC,CASTAQGRSHEQYF
-,-,TRBV7-2,16,TRBJ2-3,TGTGCCAGCACCTCGAGAGGCCTGCTGAGCACAGATACGCAGTATTTT,CASTSRGLLSTDTQYF
-,-,TRBV7-3,14,TRBJ1-1,TGTGCCAGCAGCACCCAGGGAGGTGGTGCTGAAGCTTTCTTT,CASSTQGGGAEAFF
-,TRBD2,TRBV27,15,TRBJ2-7,TGTGCCAGCAGTTCCGGACTAGCGGGGACCTACGAGCAGTACTTC,CASSSGLAGTYEQYF
-,-,TRBV19,15,TRBJ2-1,TGTGCCAGTAGGCCGGAGGTCTTCTCCTACAATGAGCAGTTCTTC,CASRPEVFSYNEQFF
-,TRBD2,TRBV6-6,15,TRBJ2-3,TGTGCCAGCAGGCAGTCGGCTAGCGGAACAGATACGCAGTATTTT,CASRQSASGTDTQYF
-,-,TRBV10-3,12,TRBJ1-1,TGTGCCATCAGTGAGTCCACGTATGAAGCTTTCTTT,CAISESTYEAFF
-,-,TRBV18,15,TRBJ2-7,TGTGCCAGCTCACCACCTCCGGACAGCCTTTACGAGCAGTACTTC,CASSPPPDSLYEQYF
-,TRBD2,TRBV29-1,15,TRBJ2-1,TGCAGCGTTTGGGCTAGTCTAGCGGGAGCTTATGAGCAGTTCTTC,CSVWASLAGAYEQFF
-,-,TRBV7-7,17,TRBJ2-5,TGTGCTAGCAGCTCCACGGGGGACGGCCCAGTCGAAGAGACCCAGTACTTC,CASSSTGDGPVEETQYF
-,TRBD1,TRBV27,14,TRBJ1-5,TGTGCCAGCAGTCGGGACAGGAGCAATCAGCCCCAGCATTTT,CASSRDRSNQPQHF
-,-,TRBV7-9,14,TRBJ2-2,TGTGCCAGCAGCTTAGCTGGGACGACCGGGGAGCTGTTTTTT,CASSLAGTTGELFF
-,-,TRBV4-1,15,TRBJ2-4,TGCGCCAGCAGCCAGGAGGACTTAGCCAAAAACATTCAGTACTTC,CASSQEDLAKNIQYF
-,-,TRBV18,15,TRBJ2-3,TGTGCCAGCTCACCACCAGGTTCTTTCACAGATACGCAGTATTTT,CASSPPGSFTDTQYF
-,-,TRBV6-5,15,TRBJ2-1,TGTGCCAGCAGCCCTTCGGGGAAACCTTACAATGAGCAGTTCTTC,CASSPSGKPYNEQFF
-,-,TRBV21-1,20,TRBJ2-7,TGTGCCAGCAGCAATTTGAGGTGGGTCGTCACTAGCGCCCACTCCTACGAGCAGTACTTC,CASSNLRWVVTSAHSYEQYF
-,TRBD1,TRBV10-1,14,TRBJ1-1,TGCGCCAGCAGCCCGGACAGGGATAATACTGAAGCCTTCTTT,CASSPDRDNTEAFF
-,-,TRBV9,15,TRBJ1-5,TGTGCCAGCAGCGTCCATCCGGAACTTAATCAGCCCCAGCATTTT,CASSVHPELNQPQHF
once,-,TRBV30,13,TRBJ1-2,TGTGCCTGGAGGCAGGGTTTTGGCATAGGCTACACCTTC,CAWRQGFGIGYTF
-,TRBD1,TRBV27,14,TRBJ1-4,TGTGCCAGCAGTAGACAGGGGGGTAGTGAAAAACTGTTTTTT,CASSRQGGSEKLFF
-,-,TRBV2,13,TRBJ2-7,TGTGCCAGCAGGAGGGGGGGCACCTACGAGCAGTACTTC,CASRRGGTYEQYF
-,-,TRBV4-1,14,TRBJ2-7,TGCGCCAGCAGCCAATCGACACAGGCCTACGAGCAGTACTTC,CASSQSTQAYEQYF
-,TRBD1,TRBV18,17,TRBJ2-1,TGTGCCAGCTCACCACCGAGGACAGGAAGGTATTTTGATGAGCAGTTCTTC,CASSPPRTGRYFDEQFF
-,TRBD2,TRBV5-1,15,TRBJ2-1,TGCGCCAGCAGCCTACTAGCGGGAACCCTCAATGAGCAGTTCTTC,CASSLLAGTLNEQFF
-,TRBD1,TRBV5-6,16,TRBJ2-3,TGTGCCAGCAGCGGCCGGGGGGACAGGGGGCCCCGTGCGCAGTATTTT,CASSGRGDRGPRAQYF
-,-,TRBV9,13,TRBJ1-1,TGTGCCAGCAGTCTCACAGTGAACACTGAAGCTTTCTTT,CASSLTVNTEAFF
-,-,TRBV19,13,TRBJ2-3,TGTGCCAGTAGTATAAGGGACACAGATACGCAGTATTTT,CASSIRDTDTQYF
once,-,TRBV19,18,TRBJ2-1,TGTGCCAGTAGTATAGGGGGCAGCTCCTCCCTACTGCGGAATGAGCAGTTCTTC,CASSIGGSSSLLRNEQFF
-,TRBD1,TRBV14,15,TRBJ2-2,TGTGCCAGCAGCAGGGGGACAGCGAACACCGGGGAGCTGTTTTTT,CASSRGTANTGELFF
once,-,TRBV18,15,TRBJ1-4,TGTGCCAGCTCAGCACGGCGGCAGAGCAGTGAAAAACTGTTTTTT,CASSARRQSSEKLFF
-,-,TRBV7-2,16,TRBJ1-2,TGTGCCAGCAGCCCACCGGGGGGTATAGGGCTACGTGGCTACACCTTC,CASSPPGGIGLRGYTF
once,TRBD2,TRBV18,17,TRBJ2-5,TGTGCCAGCTCACCATACAGACTAGCGGGCAGGCAAGAGACCCAGTACTTC,CASSPYRLAGRQETQYF
-,TRBD1,TRBV18,14,TRBJ2-5,TGTGCCAGCTCTCGACAGGGACAAGGGGAGACCCAGTACTTC,CASSRQGQGETQYF
-,-,TRBV7-3,16,TRBJ2-1,TGTGCCAGCAGCCCCCTCACGGCAAGCTCCTACAATGAGCAGTTCTTC,CASSPLTASSYNEQFF
-,-,TRBV18,13,TRBJ2-7,TGTGCCAGCTCACCACCCGTCATCAACGAGCAGTACTTC,CASSPPVINEQYF
-,-,TRBV5-1,14,TRBJ2-7,TGCGCCAGCAGCTTGGGCAGGGGCCCCTACGAGCAGTACTTC,CASSLGRGPYEQYF
-,-,TRBV19,14,TRBJ1-6,TGTGCCAGTAGTATCGGCAGGGATCATTCACCCCTCCACTTT,CASSIGRDHSPLHF
-,-,TRBV10-2,13,TRBJ2-7,TGCGCCCTACGGAAGGATAACGACTACGAGCAGTACTTC,CALRKDNDYEQYF
-,TRBD1,TRBV10-3,15,TRBJ2-7,TGTGCCATCAGTACAGGGGGCTCCGGCTCCTACGAGCAGTACTTC,CAISTGGSGSYEQYF
-,TRBD2,TRBV9,16,TRBJ2-1,TGTGCCAGCAGCGTAGCTAGCGGGGGGCGTTACAATGAGCAGTTCTTC,CASSVASGGRYNEQFF
-,-,TRBV20-1,11,TRBJ2-7,TGCAGTGCTACCTCGTACTACGAGCAGTACTTC,CSATSYYEQYF
-,-,TRBV27,14,TRBJ1-1,TGTGCCAGCAGTATACAGGGTGTTGACGGTGAAGCTTTCTTT,CASSIQGVDGEAFF
-,TRBD1,TRBV7-8,14,TRBJ1-4,TGTGCCAGCAGCCAGGGGGGGGGAAATGAAAAACTGTTTTTT,CASSQGGGNEKLFF
-,-,TRBV11-3,18,TRBJ1-5,TGTGCCAGCAGCAACCGGATGAGCTACAGGGTTTCCAATCAGCCCCAGCATTTT,CASSNRMSYRVSNQPQHF
-,-,TRBV4-1,15,TRBJ2-2,TGCGCCAGCAGCCAAGGGTTCGGGAACACCGGGGAGCTGTTTTTT,CASSQGFGNTGELFF
-,TRBD1,TRBV6-1,15,TRBJ1-2,TGTGCCAGCATCATTCAGCCGGGACAGGGGCATGGCTACACCTTC,CASIIQPGQGHGYTF